These 18 T cell receptor beta chains were all obtained from the same sample, sequenced in a study of cytomegalovirus exposure and HLA in healthy donors. PCR was performed using 60 Vbeta and 13 Jbeta primers. Here immunoSEQ multiplex PCR was the method, and the copy in TCRdb shows in-frame clones only, minus some. Of more than 65,000 clones listed, around 79% were seen once; the top ten hold 5.9%. Sample: PBMCs. The receptors here all came from a young man in good health and CMV-seropositive.

The gene calls are TRBV13 and TRBJ1-1; the match to TRBD1 covers 8 bases. Trimming cost V 3 bases and J 3 bases; bases outside gene matches: 0. CDR1 and CDR2 from the germline V gene are PRHDT and FYEKMQ (reference sequence). The CDR3 spans 13 residues. Here the CDR3 DNA reads TGTGCCAGCAGCTTGACAGGGGACACTGAAGCTTTCTTT. It yields the protein CASSLTGDTEAFF.

CDR3 bases: TGTGCCACCAGCAGAGATGGCCCACGCTACACTGAAGCTTTCTTT. Its translation: CATSRDGPRYTEAFF. The rearrangement links TRBV15 to TRBJ1-1; unclear D gene. Germline values: CDR1 LNHNV, CDR2 YYDKDF (reference sequence). With 0 bases removed from V and 3 bases from J, the gap between germline ends came to 11 bases. The CDR3 is 15 residues long. The variable domain in full, completed from reference TRBV15 and TRBJ1-1, reads DAMVIQNPRYQVTQFGKPVTLSCSQTLNHNVMYWYQQKSSQAPKLLFHYYDKDFNNEADTPDNFQSRRPNTSFCFLDIRSPGLGDTAMYLCATSRDGPRYTEAFFGQGTRLTVV.

This clone appeared a few times. The chain recombines TRBV7-9 with TRBJ2-7; a weak D match, TRBD2 (5 bases). Germline values: CDR1 SEHNR, CDR2 FQNEAQ (reference sequence). Trimming cost V 0 bases and J 0 bases, with 9 bases left between them. CDR3 length: 15 amino acids. The CDR3 region is CASSLARGYSYEQYF. For the CDR3, the DNA is TGTGCCAGCAGCTTAGCCCGCGGGTACTCCTACGAGCAGTACTTC. Using reference TRBV7-9 and TRBJ2-7 for the parts outside the CDR3, the full variable domain is DTGVSQNPRHKITKRGQNVTFRCDPISEHNRLYWYRQTLGQGPEFLTYFQNEAQLEKSRLLSDRFSAERPKGSFSTLEIQRTEQGDSAMYLCASSLARGYSYEQYFGPGTRLTVT.

The chain links TRBV19 to TRBJ1-2; D not certain. The V end lost 4 bases, the J end lost 5 bases, and 11 bases lay between the germline ends. The CDR3 length is 13 residues. The germline gives CDR1 LNHDA, CDR2 SQIVND (reference sequence). The CDR3 DNA follows: TGTGCCAGTAGTAGCCAACGGAGGTATGGCTACACCTTC. This encodes CASSSQRRYGYTF.

This clone has more than one count but fewer than ten. The chain joins TRBV7-2 to TRBJ2-2; a weak D match, TRBD2 (7 bases). Germline V CDR1 and CDR2: SGHTA, FQGNSA. This CDR3 comprises 16 residues. With 5 bases removed from V and 5 bases from J, the gap between germline ends came to 18 bases. As DNA, the CDR3 is TGTGCCAGCAGCCGGTGGGGGCGGGAGCCGACCGGGGAGCTGTTTTTT. Its translation: CASSRWGREPTGELFF.

The chain joins TRBV7-9 to TRBJ2-3; D is perhaps TRBD2 (5 bases). V shed 10 bases and J shed 0 bases, with 17 bases lying between them. CDR1 and CDR2 from the germline V gene are SEHNR and FQNEAQ (reference sequence). This CDR3 comprises 15 residues. The CDR3 coding sequence is TGTGCCACTACACCCATGGGCGGGAGCACAGATACGCAGTATTTT. Its protein is CATTPMGGSTDTQYF.

The chain recombines TRBV11-2 with TRBJ2-3; 13 bases agree with TRBD2. Germline-derived CDR1 and CDR2 are SGHAT and FQNNGV. The CDR3 is made up of 14 amino acids. After removal of 5 bases from V and 8 bases from J, the junction contained 4 bases not matched to a gene. The CDR3 region is CASSKLAGGPTQYF. In nucleotides, the CDR3 is TGTGCCAGCAGCAAACTAGCGGGAGGGCCTACGCAGTATTTT.

The chain has TRBV5-1 and TRBJ2-2, with D unclear. V was clipped by 4 bases and J by 6 bases, with 4 bases between them. This CDR3 has 11 amino acids. Germline V gene sequence: CDR1 SGHRS, CDR2 YFSETQ. The CDR3 reads CASSLAGELFF. The CDR3 nucleotides read TGCGCCAGCAGCCTCGCCGGGGAGCTGTTTTTT.

This chain joins TRBV29-1 and TRBJ2-3, with TRBD1 matching 7 bases. In germline, CDR1 is SQVTM, CDR2 ANQGSEA. The CDR3 runs 13 residues. V lost 2 bases to trimming and J lost 3 bases; unmatched junction nucleotides: 2. The CDR3: CSVERQGTDTQYF. As DNA, the CDR3 is TGCAGCGTTGAACGACAGGGAACAGATACGCAGTATTTT.

The chain links TRBV10-3 to TRBJ1-1; possibly TRBD1 for D (5 bases). V lost 4 bases, J lost 2 bases, and 11 bases lay in between. CDR3 length equals 14 residues. The germline gives CDR1 ENHRY, CDR2 SYGVKD. The CDR3 DNA follows: TGTGCCATCAGTGTAGGGGCGGGAAACACTGAAGCTTTCTTT. This codes for CAISVGAGNTEAFF.

This chain uses TRBV29-1 with TRBJ1-1, with unresolved D. Germline V lookup: CDR1 SQVTM, CDR2 ANQGSEA. The CDR3 extends over 10 amino acids. Trimming took off 2 bases at V and 11 bases at J, with 9 bases between the two ends. The CDR3 here is CSVESSRAFF. Here the CDR3 DNA reads TGCAGCGTTGAATCGTCGAGGGCTTTCTTT.

The V call is TRBV11-2, the J call TRBJ2-7, with D unclear. V was trimmed by 3 bases and J by 2 bases, leaving 11 bases between them. CDR1 is SGHAT, CDR2 FQNNGV, per germline. This CDR3 is built from 14 residues. CDR3 amino acids: CASSFIARAYEQYF. In DNA form, the CDR3 reads TGTGCCAGCAGCTTCATAGCCCGAGCCTACGAGCAGTACTTC.

This chain joins TRBV4-1 and TRBJ2-1, with 15 bases that match TRBD2. Germline assignment: CDR1 MGHRA and CDR2 YSYEKL. V lost 0 bases to trimming and J lost 10 bases; unmatched junction nucleotides: 7. The CDR3 length is 17 residues. The CDR3 loop reads CASSQEAPGLAGGEQFF. The CDR3 coding sequence is TGCGCCAGCAGCCAAGAAGCTCCGGGACTAGCGGGGGGAGAGCAGTTCTTC.

The chain uses TRBV25-1 and TRBJ2-4; TRBD2 aligns across 7 bases. Germline V gene data show CDR1 as MGHDK and CDR2 as SYGVNS. This CDR3 is 15 amino acids long. The trim removed 4 bases at V and 11 bases at J, leaving 14 bases unmatched. DNA of the CDR3: TGTGCCAGCAGTGCGCTAGGGGTGGCGGGAGACGTTCAGTACTTC. It encodes CASSALGVAGDVQYF. The variable domain in full, with the rest retrieved from reference TRBV25-1 and TRBJ2-4, is EADIYQTPRYLVIGTGKKITLECSQTMGHDKMYWYQQDPGMELHLIHYSYGVNSTEKGDLSSESTVSRIRTEHFPLTLESARPSHTSQYLCASSALGVAGDVQYFGAGTRLSVL.

The J gene is TRBJ1-4, the V gene TRBV7-9; TRBD1 is a possible D gene (5 bases). This CDR3 contains 17 residues. Trimming removed 1 base from V and 0 bases from J, with 12 bases in between. Germline-derived CDR1 and CDR2 are SEHNR and FQNEAQ (reference sequence). CDR3 sequence (DNA): TGTGCCAGCAGCTTAGGCAGGGCTGGCTCAACTAATGAAAAACTGTTTTTT. It specifies CASSLGRAGSTNEKLFF.

The chain recombines TRBV5-6 with TRBJ2-7; D unresolved. CDR3 size: 13 residues. The ends were cut back, 0 bases at V and 3 bases at J, with 7 bases in the middle. CDR1 and CDR2 (germline): SGHDT, YYEEEE. CDR3 nucleotides: TGTGCCAGCAGCTTGGCGGCAGGCTACGAGCAGTACTTC. Its protein product is CASSLAAGYEQYF.

This rearrangement joins TRBV11-3 to TRBJ2-3; D remains ambiguous. CDR1 is SGHNT and CDR2 is YENEEA in the germline V gene. CDR3 length: 14 amino acids. The ends were cut back, 4 bases at V and 4 bases at J, with 12 bases in the middle. CDR3 loop: CASSSARYADTQYF. The CDR3, as DNA: TGTGCCAGCAGCTCCGCTAGGTACGCAGATACGCAGTATTTT.

The chain carries TRBV6-5 and TRBJ2-7; 9 bases are a match to TRBD2. Germline values: CDR1 MNHEY, CDR2 SVGAGI. V gave up 8 bases and J gave up 2 bases; unmatched junction bases: 7. This CDR3 region has 14 residues. As DNA, the CDR3 is TGTGCCAGCGGCCTTAGCGGGAGTCCCTACGAGCAGTACTTC. It specifies CASGLSGSPYEQYF.